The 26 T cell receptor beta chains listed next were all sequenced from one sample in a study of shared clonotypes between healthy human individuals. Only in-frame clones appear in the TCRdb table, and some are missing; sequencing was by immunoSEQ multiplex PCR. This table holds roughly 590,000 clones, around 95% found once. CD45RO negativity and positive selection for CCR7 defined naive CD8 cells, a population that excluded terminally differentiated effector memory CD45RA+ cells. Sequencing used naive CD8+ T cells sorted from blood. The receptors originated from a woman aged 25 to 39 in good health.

The chain's CDR3 is CASSPSGVAHYNEQFF. CDR3 in DNA: TGTGCCAGCAGCCCCTCGGGGGTAGCGCACTACAATGAGCAGTTCTTC. The J gene is TRBJ2-1, the V gene TRBV9; D may be TRBD2 (6 bases). V was trimmed by 4 bases and J by 3 bases, leaving 17 bases between them. The CDR3 spans 16 residues. Germline V lookup: CDR1 SGDLS, CDR2 YYNGEE.

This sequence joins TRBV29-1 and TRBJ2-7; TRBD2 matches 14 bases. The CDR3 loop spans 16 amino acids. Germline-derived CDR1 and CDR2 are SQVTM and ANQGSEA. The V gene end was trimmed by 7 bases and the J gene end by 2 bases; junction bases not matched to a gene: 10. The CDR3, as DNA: TGCAGCGCGGCCGGACTAGCGGGAGGAAGGGCCTACGAGCAGTACTTC. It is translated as CSAAGLAGGRAYEQYF.

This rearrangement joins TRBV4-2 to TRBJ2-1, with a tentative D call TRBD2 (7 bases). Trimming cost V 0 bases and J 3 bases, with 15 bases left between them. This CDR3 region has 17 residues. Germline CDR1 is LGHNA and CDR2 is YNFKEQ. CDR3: CASSQDGGDKFYNEQFF. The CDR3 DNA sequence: TGTGCCAGCAGCCAAGATGGGGGGGACAAGTTCTACAATGAGCAGTTCTTC.

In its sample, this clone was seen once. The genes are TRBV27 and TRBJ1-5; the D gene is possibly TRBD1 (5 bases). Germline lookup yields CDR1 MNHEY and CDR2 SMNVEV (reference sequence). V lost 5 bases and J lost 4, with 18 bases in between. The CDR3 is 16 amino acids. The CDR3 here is CASSLRAGLTNQPQHF. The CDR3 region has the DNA TGTGCCAGCAGTCTGAGGGCGGGACTCACGAATCAGCCCCAGCATTTT.

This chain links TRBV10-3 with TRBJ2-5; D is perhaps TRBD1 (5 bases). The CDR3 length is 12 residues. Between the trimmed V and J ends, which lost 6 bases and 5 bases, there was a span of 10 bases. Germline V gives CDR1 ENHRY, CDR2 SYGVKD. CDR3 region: CAIRGDRETQYF. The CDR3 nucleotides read TGTGCCATCAGAGGGGATAGGGAGACCCAGTACTTC.

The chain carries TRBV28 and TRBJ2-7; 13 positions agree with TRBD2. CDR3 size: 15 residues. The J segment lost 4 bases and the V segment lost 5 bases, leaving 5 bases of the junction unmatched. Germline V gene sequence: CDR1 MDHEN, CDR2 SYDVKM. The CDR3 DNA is TGTGCCAGCAGTCAACTACTAGCGGGAGGGTACGAGCAGTACTTC. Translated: CASSQLLAGGYEQYF.

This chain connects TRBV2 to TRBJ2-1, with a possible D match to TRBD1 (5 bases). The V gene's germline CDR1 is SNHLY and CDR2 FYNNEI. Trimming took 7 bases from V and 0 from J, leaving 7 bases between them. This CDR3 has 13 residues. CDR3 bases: TGTGCCAGCACCCAGGGCTCCTACAATGAGCAGTTCTTC. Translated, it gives CASTQGSYNEQFF. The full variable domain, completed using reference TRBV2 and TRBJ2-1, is EPEVTQTPSHQVTQMGQEVILRCVPISNHLYFYWYRQILGQKVEFLVSFYNNEISEKSEIFDDQFSVERPDGSNFTLKIRSTKLEDSAMYFCASTQGSYNEQFFGPGTRLTVL.

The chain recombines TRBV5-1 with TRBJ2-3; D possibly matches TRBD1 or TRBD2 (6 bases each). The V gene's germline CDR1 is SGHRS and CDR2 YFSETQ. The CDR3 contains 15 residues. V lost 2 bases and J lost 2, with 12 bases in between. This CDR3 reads CASSFWGANTDTQYF. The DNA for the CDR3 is TGCGCCAGCAGCTTCTGGGGGGCCAACACAGATACGCAGTATTTT.

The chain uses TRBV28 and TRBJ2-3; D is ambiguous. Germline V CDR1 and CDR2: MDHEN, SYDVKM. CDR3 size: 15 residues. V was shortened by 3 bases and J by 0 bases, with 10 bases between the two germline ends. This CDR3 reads CASSLWASSTDTQYF. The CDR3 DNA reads TGTGCCAGCAGTTTGTGGGCAAGCAGCACAGATACGCAGTATTTT.

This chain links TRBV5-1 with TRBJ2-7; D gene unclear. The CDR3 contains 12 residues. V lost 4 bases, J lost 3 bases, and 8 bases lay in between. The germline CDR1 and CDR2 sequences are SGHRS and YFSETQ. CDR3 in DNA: TGCGCCAGCAGCAACGAACACTACGAGCAGTACTTC. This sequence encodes CASSNEHYEQYF. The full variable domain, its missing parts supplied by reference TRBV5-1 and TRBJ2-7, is KAGVTQTPRYLIKTRGQQVTLSCSPISGHRSVSWYQQTPGQGLQFLFEYFSETQRNKGNFPGRFSGRQFSNSRSEMNVSTLELGDSALYLCASSNEHYEQYFGPGTRLTVT.

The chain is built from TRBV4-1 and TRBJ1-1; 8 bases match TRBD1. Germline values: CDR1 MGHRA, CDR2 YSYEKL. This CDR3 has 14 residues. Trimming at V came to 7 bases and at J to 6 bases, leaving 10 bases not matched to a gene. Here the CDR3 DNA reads TGCGCCAGCACCTGGACAGGGACGAGCCCTGAAGCTTTCTTT. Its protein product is CASTWTGTSPEAFF.

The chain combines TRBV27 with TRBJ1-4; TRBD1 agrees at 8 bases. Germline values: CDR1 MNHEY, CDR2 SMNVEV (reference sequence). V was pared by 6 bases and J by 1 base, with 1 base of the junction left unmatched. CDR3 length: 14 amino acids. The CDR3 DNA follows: TGTGCCAGCAGGGGGACAGGAACTAATGAAAAACTGTTTTTT. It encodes CASRGTGTNEKLFF.

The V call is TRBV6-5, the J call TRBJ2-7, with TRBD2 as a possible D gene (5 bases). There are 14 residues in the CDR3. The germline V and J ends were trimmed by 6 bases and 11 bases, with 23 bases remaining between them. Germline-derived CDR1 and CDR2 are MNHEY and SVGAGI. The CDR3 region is CASSPGPGGPVEYF. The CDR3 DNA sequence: TGTGCCAGCAGCCCCGGGCCCGGCGGGCCAGTGGAGTACTTC.

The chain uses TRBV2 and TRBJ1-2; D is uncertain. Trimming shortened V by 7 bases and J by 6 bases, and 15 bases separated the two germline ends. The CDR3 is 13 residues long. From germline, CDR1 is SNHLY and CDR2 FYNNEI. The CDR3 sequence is CASKSRTADGYTF. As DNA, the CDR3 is TGTGCCAGCAAATCTAGGACGGCAGATGGCTACACCTTC.

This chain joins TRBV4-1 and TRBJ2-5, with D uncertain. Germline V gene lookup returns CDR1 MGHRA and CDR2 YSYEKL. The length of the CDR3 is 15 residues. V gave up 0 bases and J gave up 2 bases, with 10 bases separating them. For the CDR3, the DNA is TGCGCCAGCAGCCAAGATCCCGATCTGCAAGAGACCCAGTACTTC. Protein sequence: CASSQDPDLQETQYF.

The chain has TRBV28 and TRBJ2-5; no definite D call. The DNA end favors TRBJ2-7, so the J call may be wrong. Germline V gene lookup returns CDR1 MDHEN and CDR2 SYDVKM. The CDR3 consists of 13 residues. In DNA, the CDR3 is TGTGCCATAAGGGCGCTGACCTCCTACGAGCAGTACTTC. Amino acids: CAIRALTSYEQYF.

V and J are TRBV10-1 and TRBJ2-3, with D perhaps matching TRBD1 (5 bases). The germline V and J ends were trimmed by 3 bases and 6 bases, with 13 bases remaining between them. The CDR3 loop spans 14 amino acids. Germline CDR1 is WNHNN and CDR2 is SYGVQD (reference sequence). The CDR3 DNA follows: TGCGCCAGCAGTGAAAGGGGAATAGTTGATACGCAGTATTTT. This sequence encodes CASSERGIVDTQYF.

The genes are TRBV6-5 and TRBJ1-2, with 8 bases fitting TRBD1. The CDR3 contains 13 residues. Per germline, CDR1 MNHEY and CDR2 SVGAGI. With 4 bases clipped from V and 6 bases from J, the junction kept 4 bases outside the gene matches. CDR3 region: CASSFGQGNGYTF. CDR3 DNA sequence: TGTGCCAGCAGTTTTGGACAGGGAAATGGCTACACCTTC.

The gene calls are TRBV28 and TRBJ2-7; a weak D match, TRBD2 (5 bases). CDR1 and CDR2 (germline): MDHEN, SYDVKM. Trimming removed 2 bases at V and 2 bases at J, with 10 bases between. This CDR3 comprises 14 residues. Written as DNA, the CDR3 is TGTGCCAGCAGTTTAACGGGGTACACCTACGAGCAGTACTTC. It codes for CASSLTGYTYEQYF.

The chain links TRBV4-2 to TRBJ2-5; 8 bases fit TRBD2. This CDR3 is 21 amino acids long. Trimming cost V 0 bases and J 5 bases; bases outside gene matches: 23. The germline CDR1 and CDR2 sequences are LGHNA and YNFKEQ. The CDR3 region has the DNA TGTGCCAGCAGCCAAGACCTCCGGGGCAGGGAACTAGCGGAGGTCTGGGAGACCCAGTACTTC. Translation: CASSQDLRGRELAEVWETQYF.

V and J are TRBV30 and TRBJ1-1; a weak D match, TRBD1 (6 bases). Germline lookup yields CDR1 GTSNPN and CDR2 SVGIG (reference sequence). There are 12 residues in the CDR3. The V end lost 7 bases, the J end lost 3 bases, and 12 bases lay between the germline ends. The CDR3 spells CASGATDTEAFF. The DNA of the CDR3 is TGTGCCTCGGGGGCAACAGACACTGAAGCTTTCTTT.

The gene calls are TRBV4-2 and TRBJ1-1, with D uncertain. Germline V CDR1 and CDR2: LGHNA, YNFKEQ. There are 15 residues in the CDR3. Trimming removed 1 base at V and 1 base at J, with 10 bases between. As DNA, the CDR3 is TGTGCCAGCAGCCAAGCTCGGACTGAGAACACTGAAGCTTTCTTT. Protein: CASSQARTENTEAFF.

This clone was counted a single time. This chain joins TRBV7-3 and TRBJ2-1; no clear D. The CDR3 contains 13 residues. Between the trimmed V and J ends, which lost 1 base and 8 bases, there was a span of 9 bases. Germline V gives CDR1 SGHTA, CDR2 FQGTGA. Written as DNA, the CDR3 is TGTGCCAGCAGCTTAAATCCCCTCTATGAGCAGTTCTTC. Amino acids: CASSLNPLYEQFF.

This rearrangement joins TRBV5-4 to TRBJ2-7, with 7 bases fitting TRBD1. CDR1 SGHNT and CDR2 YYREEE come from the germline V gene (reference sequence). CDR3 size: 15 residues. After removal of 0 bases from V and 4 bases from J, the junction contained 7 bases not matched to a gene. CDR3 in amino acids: CASSLGQGVSYEQYF. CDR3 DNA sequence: TGTGCCAGCAGCTTGGGCCAGGGGGTGAGTTACGAGCAGTACTTC.

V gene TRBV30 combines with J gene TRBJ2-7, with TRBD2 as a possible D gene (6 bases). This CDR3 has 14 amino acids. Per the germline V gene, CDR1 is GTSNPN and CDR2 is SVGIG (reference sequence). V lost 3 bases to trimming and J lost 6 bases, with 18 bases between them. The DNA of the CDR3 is TGTGCCTGGAGCCCACGGGGTCTGGGGGGCGAGCAGTACTTC. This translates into CAWSPRGLGGEQYF. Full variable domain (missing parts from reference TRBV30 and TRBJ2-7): SQTIHQWPATLVQPVGSPLSLECTVEGTSNPNLYWYRQAAGRGLQLLFYSVGIGQISSEVPQNLSASRPQDRQFILSSKKLLLSDSGFYLCAWSPRGLGGEQYFGPGTRLTVT.

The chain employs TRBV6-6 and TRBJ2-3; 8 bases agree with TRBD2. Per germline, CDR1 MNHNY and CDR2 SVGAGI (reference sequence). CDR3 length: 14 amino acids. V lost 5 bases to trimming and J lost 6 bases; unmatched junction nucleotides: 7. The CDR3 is CASSDFTSGDTQYF. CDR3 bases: TGTGCCAGCAGTGATTTTACTAGCGGTGATACGCAGTATTTT.